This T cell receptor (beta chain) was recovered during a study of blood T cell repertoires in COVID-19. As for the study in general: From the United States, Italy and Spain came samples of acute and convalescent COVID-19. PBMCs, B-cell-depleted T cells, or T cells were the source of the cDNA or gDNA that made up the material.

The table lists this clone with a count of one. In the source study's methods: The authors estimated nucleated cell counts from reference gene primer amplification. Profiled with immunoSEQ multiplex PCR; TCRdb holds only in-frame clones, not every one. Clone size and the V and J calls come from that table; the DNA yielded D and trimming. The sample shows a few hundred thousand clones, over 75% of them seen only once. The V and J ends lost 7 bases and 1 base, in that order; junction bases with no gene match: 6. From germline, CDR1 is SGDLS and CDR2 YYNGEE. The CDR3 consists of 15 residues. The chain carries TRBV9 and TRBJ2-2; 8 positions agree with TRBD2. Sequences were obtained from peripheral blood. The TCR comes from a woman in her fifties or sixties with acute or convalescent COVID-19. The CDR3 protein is CASGGAGENTGELFF. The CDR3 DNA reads TGTGCCAGCGGAGGAGCGGGGGAGAACACCGGGGAGCTGTTTTTT.